The T cell receptor (beta chain) under discussion was sequenced for a study of T cells after yellow fever vaccination. Study observations and caveats: The booster saw the reappearance of most primary-vaccination clones (approximately 96% CD4, 88% CD8).

In its sample, this clonotype was seen many times. Antigen specificity is unknown. One entry per CDR3 protein, called by TCRdb with MiXCR from the 5' RACE reads. The table shows about 130,000 distinct CDR3 sequences, with 8% to 10% occurring only once. The CDR3 loop spans 13 amino acids. Trimming took off 8 bases at V and 4 bases at J, with 12 bases between the two ends. CDR1 and CDR2 from the germline V gene are ENHRY and SYGVKD. The TCR sequence derives from a man aged 18-30 years who received the YFV17D yellow fever vaccine. Sample: CD8+ T cells sorted from PBMCs, taken on the day of the yellow fever booster vaccination. This chain uses TRBV10-3 with TRBJ2-1; the D call may be TRBD1 or TRBD2 (5 bases each). This CDR3 reads CAIRDGIYNEQFF. The CDR3 DNA reads TGTGCCATCCGGGACGGAATTTACAATGAGCAGTTCTTC.